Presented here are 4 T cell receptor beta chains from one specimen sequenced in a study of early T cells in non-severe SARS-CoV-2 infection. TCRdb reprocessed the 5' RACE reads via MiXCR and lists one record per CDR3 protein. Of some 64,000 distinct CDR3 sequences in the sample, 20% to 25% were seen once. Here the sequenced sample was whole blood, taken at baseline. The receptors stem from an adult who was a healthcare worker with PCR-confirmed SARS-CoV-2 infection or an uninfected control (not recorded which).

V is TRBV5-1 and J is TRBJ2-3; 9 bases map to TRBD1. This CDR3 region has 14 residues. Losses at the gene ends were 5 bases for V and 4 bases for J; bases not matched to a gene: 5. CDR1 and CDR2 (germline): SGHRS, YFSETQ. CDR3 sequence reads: CASSWDRVADTQYF. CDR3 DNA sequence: TGCGCCAGCAGTTGGGACAGGGTGGCAGATACGCAGTATTTT.

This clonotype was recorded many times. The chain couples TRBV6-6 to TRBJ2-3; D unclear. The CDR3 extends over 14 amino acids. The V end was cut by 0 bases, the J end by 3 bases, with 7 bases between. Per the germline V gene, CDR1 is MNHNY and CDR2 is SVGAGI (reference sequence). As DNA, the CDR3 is TGTGCCAGCAGTTACTCGCTCGCGACAGATACGCAGTATTTT. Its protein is CASSYSLATDTQYF.

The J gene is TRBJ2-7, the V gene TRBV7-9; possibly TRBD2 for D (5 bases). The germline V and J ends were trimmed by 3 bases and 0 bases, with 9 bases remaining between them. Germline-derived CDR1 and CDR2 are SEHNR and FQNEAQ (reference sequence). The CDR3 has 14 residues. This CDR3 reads CASSLASGSYEQYF. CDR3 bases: TGTGCCAGCAGCTTGGCGAGCGGCTCCTACGAGCAGTACTTC.

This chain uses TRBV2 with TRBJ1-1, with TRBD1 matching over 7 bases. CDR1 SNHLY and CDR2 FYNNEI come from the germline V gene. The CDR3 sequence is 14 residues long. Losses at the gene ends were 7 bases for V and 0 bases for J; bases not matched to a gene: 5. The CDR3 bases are TGTGCCAGCATGGCGGGACAGATGAACACTGAAGCTTTCTTT. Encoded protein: CASMAGQMNTEAFF.